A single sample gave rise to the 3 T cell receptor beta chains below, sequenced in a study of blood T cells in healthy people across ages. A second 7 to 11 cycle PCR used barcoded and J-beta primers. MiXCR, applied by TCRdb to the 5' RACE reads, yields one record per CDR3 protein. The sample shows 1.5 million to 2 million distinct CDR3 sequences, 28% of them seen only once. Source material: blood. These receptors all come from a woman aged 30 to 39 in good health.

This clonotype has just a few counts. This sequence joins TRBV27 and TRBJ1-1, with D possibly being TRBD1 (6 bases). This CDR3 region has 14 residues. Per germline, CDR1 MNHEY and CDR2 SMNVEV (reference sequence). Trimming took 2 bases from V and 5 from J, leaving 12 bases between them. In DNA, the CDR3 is TGTGCCAGCAGTTTACCAGGGGCGGTTACTGAAGCTTTCTTT. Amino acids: CASSLPGAVTEAFF.

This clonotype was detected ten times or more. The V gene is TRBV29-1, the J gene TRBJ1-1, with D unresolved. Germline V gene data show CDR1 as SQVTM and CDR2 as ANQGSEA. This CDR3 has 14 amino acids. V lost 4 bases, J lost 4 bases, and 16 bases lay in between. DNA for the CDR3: TGCAGCGTTGTCGAGAGGGAATCATTCACTGAAGCTTTCTTT. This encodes CSVVERESFTEAFF.

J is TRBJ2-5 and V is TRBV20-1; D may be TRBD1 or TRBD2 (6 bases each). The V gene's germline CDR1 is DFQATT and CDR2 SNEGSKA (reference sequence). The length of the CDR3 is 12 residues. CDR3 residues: CSYDGGRETQYF. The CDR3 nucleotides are TGCAGCTACGATGGGGGGCGAGAGACCCAGTACTTC.